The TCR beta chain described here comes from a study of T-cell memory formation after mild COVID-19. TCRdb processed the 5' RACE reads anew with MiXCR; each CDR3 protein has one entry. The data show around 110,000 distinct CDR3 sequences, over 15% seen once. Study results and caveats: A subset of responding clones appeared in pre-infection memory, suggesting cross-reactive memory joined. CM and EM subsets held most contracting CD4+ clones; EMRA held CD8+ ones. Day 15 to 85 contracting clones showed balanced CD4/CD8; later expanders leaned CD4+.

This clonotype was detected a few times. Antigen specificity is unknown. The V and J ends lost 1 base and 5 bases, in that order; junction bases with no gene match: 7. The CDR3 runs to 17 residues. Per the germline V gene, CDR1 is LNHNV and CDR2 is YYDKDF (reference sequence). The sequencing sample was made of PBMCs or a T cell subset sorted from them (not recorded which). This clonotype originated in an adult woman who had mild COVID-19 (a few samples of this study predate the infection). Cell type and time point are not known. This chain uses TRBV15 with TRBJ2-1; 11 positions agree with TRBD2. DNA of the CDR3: TGTGCCACCAGCAGAGGACTAGCGGGGCCCGGGGACAATGAGCAGTTCTTC. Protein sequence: CATSRGLAGPGDNEQFF. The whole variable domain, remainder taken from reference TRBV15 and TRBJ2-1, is DAMVIQNPRYQVTQFGKPVTLSCSQTLNHNVMYWYQQKSSQAPKLLFHYYDKDFNNEADTPDNFQSRRPNTSFCFLDIRSPGLGDTAMYLCATSRGLAGPGDNEQFFGPGTRLTVL.